The TCR beta chain described here comes from a study of blood T cell repertoires in COVID-19. About the study: Samples taken during acute and convalescent COVID-19 were collected in the United States, Italy and Spain. PBMCs, B-cell-depleted T cells, or T cells provided the cDNA or gDNA that made up the material.

V dropped 5 bases and J dropped 7; count of bases not matched to a gene: 8. Germline lookup yields CDR1 SGHDN and CDR2 FVKESK. CDR3 length: 15 residues. Original analysis: The assay estimated nucleated cells by amplifying reference gene primers. Libraries were prepared by immunoSEQ multiplex PCR; TCRdb keeps only in-frame clonotypes and omits some of them. The V and J calls and clone size were taken over from that table, and D and trimming were inferred from the DNA. The top ten clones hold roughly 2.9% of a sample with roughly 190,000 clones, over 70% of them seen once. J is TRBJ2-2 and V is TRBV14; 9 bases are shared with TRBD2. This TCR was recovered from a man aged 50 to 60 with active or convalescent COVID-19. Material for sequencing was peripheral blood. CDR3 coding DNA: TGTGCCAGCAGCTCCTTAGCGGGAGCTATCGGGGAGCTGTTTTTT. It is translated as CASSSLAGAIGELFF.